This entry lists 23 T cell receptor beta chains sequenced from one sample in a study of blood T cell repertoires in COVID-19. This table comes from immunoSEQ multiplex PCR, and its TCRdb copy is limited to in-frame clones, with some not included. Altogether 150,000 to 200,000 clones are present, around 84% being singletons, with the ten largest covering approximately 7.7%. Sequences were obtained from PBMCs or T cells enriched from blood (not recorded which). The source is a woman between 50 and 59 years old who had recovered from COVID-19.

The chain combines TRBV7-3 with TRBJ1-2, with 7 positions matching TRBD1. The CDR3 is 15 residues long. With V trimmed by 1 base and J by 7 bases, 9 bases remained unmatched. The V gene's germline CDR1 is SGHTA and CDR2 FQGTGA. CDR3 bases: TGTGCCAGCAGCTTAATGTCCTTAGGGGGCGGTGGCTACACCTTC. This translates into CASSLMSLGGGGYTF.

This chain connects TRBV5-4 to TRBJ2-5; tentatively, D is TRBD2 (5 bases). From germline, CDR1 is SGHNT and CDR2 YYREEE (reference sequence). The CDR3 sequence is 13 residues long. Trimming cost V 4 bases and J 4 bases, with 11 bases left between them. The CDR3 DNA follows: TGTGCCAGCAGCCGTAGCGCAAGAGAGACCCAGTACTTC. It specifies CASSRSARETQYF.

CDR3 in amino acids: CASSREGQETQYF. CDR3 sequence (DNA): TGTGCCAGCAGCCGGGAAGGACAAGAGACCCAGTACTTC. The genes are TRBV6-8 and TRBJ2-5; perhaps TRBD2 as D (5 bases). Trimming left V 6 bases short and J 2 bases short, with 10 bases between. Per germline, CDR1 MNHGY and CDR2 SAAAGT. This CDR3 has 13 residues.

This sequence joins TRBV4-2 and TRBJ1-4; 9 positions agree with TRBD1. CDR1 LGHNA and CDR2 YNFKEQ come from the germline V gene. The CDR3 loop spans 16 amino acids. V lost 2 bases and J lost 7; bases outside the gene matches: 8. CDR3 DNA: TGTGCCAGCAGCCAAAGTCTCGGGACAGGGCGTGAAAAACTGTTTTTT. Amino acids: CASSQSLGTGREKLFF.

This clone was seen once. This rearrangement joins TRBV10-3 to TRBJ1-3, with D unresolved. CDR3 length: 14 residues. Germline V gene lookup returns CDR1 ENHRY and CDR2 SYGVKD. V was trimmed by 0 bases and J by 0 bases, leaving 3 bases between them. CDR3 sequence (DNA): TGTGCCATCAGTGAGTCATACTCTGGAAACACCATATATTTT. It encodes CAISESYSGNTIYF.

The chain joins TRBV5-1 to TRBJ2-1; 11 positions agree with TRBD2. CDR3 size: 19 residues. V lost 2 bases and J lost 0; bases outside the gene matches: 10. Germline V lookup: CDR1 SGHRS, CDR2 YFSETQ. CDR3 loop: CASSFYGPSGRSSYNEQFF. CDR3 nucleotide sequence: TGCGCCAGCAGCTTTTATGGTCCTAGCGGGAGGAGCTCCTACAATGAGCAGTTCTTC.

The CDR3 here is CASSPGTAVNIQYF. The CDR3 bases are TGTGCCAGCAGCCCAGGGACAGCGGTGAACATTCAGTACTTC. The chain is built from TRBV28 and TRBJ2-4; TRBD1 aligns across 7 bases. This CDR3 has 14 amino acids. Germline V gene sequence: CDR1 MDHEN, CDR2 SYDVKM. V was clipped by 6 bases and J by 7 bases; unmatched bases: 9.

This clone was seen a few times. The rearrangement links TRBV11-3 to TRBJ2-1, with TRBD2 matching over 14 bases. Germline trimming cut 6 bases from V and 6 bases from J; bases unmatched to any gene: 4. CDR1 SGHNT and CDR2 YENEEA come from the germline V gene. The CDR3 is 15 residues long. CDR3 in DNA: TGTGCCAGCAGTTCAGGGACTAGCGGGGGCAATGAGCAGTTCTTC. Its translation is CASSSGTSGGNEQFF.

The chain couples TRBV5-1 to TRBJ2-1; tentatively, D is TRBD1 (5 bases). From germline, CDR1 is SGHRS and CDR2 YFSETQ. Trimming pared 0 bases from V and 8 bases from J, leaving 12 bases between. CDR3 size: 14 residues. CDR3 amino acids: CASSLAGHPDEQFF. For the CDR3, the DNA is TGCGCCAGCAGCTTGGCCGGACACCCAGATGAGCAGTTCTTC. Drawing the rest from reference TRBV5-1 and TRBJ2-1, the complete variable domain is KAGVTQTPRYLIKTRGQQVTLSCSPISGHRSVSWYQQTPGQGLQFLFEYFSETQRNKGNFPGRFSGRQFSNSRSEMNVSTLELGDSALYLCASSLAGHPDEQFFGPGTRLTVL.

This chain connects TRBV2 to TRBJ1-5; D call uncertain. This CDR3 spans 10 amino acids. The germline gives CDR1 SNHLY, CDR2 FYNNEI. The chain's CDR3 is CRRDNQPQHF. The CDR3 DNA follows: TGTCGACGGGACAATCAGCCCCAGCATTTT. Full variable domain (rest looked up from reference TRBV2 and TRBJ1-5): EPEVTQTPSHQVTQMGQEVILRCVPISNHLYFYWYRQILGQKVEFLVSFYNNEISEKSEIFDDQFSVERPDGSNFTLKIRSTKLEDSAMYFCRRDNQPQHFGDGTRLSIL.

A note on this clone: This same CDR3 is encoded by further DNA sequences in the sample. The chain carries TRBV6-5 and TRBJ2-7; maybe TRBD2 (7 bases). This CDR3 spans 14 amino acids. The germline V gene has CDR1 MNHEY and CDR2 SVGAGI. Trimming stripped 2 bases from V and 1 base from J, with 9 bases between. The CDR3 DNA follows: TGTGCCAGCAGTTACAGGGGGGGTTCCTACGAGCAGTACTTC. Translation: CASSYRGGSYEQYF.

The V and J genes are TRBV7-2 and TRBJ1-6; D unresolved. The germline V gene encodes CDR1 SGHTA and CDR2 FQGNSA. The CDR3 totals 16 residues. Trimming shortened V by 5 bases and J by 0 bases, and 11 bases separated the two germline ends. The CDR3 loop is CASSQVGGSYNSPLHF. The DNA of the CDR3 is TGTGCCAGCAGCCAGGTGGGAGGCTCCTATAATTCACCCCTCCACTTT.

The sample holds one count of this clone. The genes are TRBV12-5 and TRBJ2-1, with 9 bases lining up with TRBD2. This CDR3 comprises 16 residues. Germline V CDR1 and CDR2: LGHNT, FRNRAP. Unmatched junction bases numbered 6, after V lost 0 bases and J lost 6 bases. The CDR3, as DNA: TGTGCTAGTGGTTTGGTACAGGGACTAGCCTTCAATGAGCAGTTCTTC. Translating gives CASGLVQGLAFNEQFF.

The chain recombines TRBV9 with TRBJ1-5; perhaps TRBD1 as D (6 bases). This CDR3 comprises 15 residues. The V end lost 4 bases, the J end lost 1 base, and 12 bases lay between the germline ends. CDR1 and CDR2 from the germline V gene are SGDLS and YYNGEE. CDR3 in amino acids: CASSPSGESNQPQHF. CDR3 DNA: TGTGCCAGCAGCCCTTCAGGGGAGAGCAATCAGCCCCAGCATTTT.

The rearrangement joins TRBV19 to TRBJ1-2; 7 bases line up with TRBD1. Germline CDR1 reads LNHDA; CDR2 reads SQIVND (reference sequence). The ends lost 5 bases at V and 5 bases at J; junction bases unmatched: 5. CDR3 length equals 13 residues. In DNA form, the CDR3 reads TGTGCCAGTAGTCCCCGGGACAGATATGGCTACACCTTC. Translation gives CASSPRDRYGYTF.

The chain is built from TRBV5-1 and TRBJ2-3, with TRBD2 identical over 10 bases. This CDR3 region has 15 residues. V shed 1 base and J 5 bases; nucleotides not matched to a gene: 4. Germline-derived CDR1 and CDR2 are SGHRS and YFSETQ. The CDR3 bases are TGCGCCAGCAGCTTGAGCGGGGGGGTCGGAGATACGCAGTATTTT. Translation gives CASSLSGGVGDTQYF. The full variable domain, completed using reference TRBV5-1 and TRBJ2-3, is KAGVTQTPRYLIKTRGQQVTLSCSPISGHRSVSWYQQTPGQGLQFLFEYFSETQRNKGNFPGRFSGRQFSNSRSEMNVSTLELGDSALYLCASSLSGGVGDTQYFGPGTRLTVL.

The rearrangement uses TRBV7-8 and TRBJ2-2; weak D call: TRBD2 (5 bases). The CDR3 loop spans 16 amino acids. The V gene lost 0 bases and the J gene lost 0 bases, with 8 bases spanning the gap. The V gene's germline CDR1 is SGHVS and CDR2 FQNEAQ. CDR3: CASSLASGANTGELFF. The DNA for the CDR3 is TGTGCCAGCAGCTTAGCGTCCGGGGCGAACACCGGGGAGCTGTTTTTT. Variable domain in full (rest from reference TRBV7-8 and TRBJ2-2): GAGVSQSPRYKVAKRGQDVALRCDPISGHVSLFWYQQALGQGPEFLTYFQNEAQLDKSGLPSDRFFAERPEGSVSTLKIQRTQQEDSAVYLCASSLASGANTGELFFGEGSRLTVL.

The chain uses TRBV24-1 and TRBJ2-1, with TRBD2 matching 11 bases. The ends lost 5 bases at V and 4 bases at J; junction bases unmatched: 6. Germline CDR1 is KGHDR and CDR2 is SFDVKD. CDR3 length equals 16 residues. This chain's CDR3 is CATSGTGLADYNEQFF. In DNA form, the CDR3 reads TGTGCCACCAGTGGTACGGGACTAGCGGATTACAATGAGCAGTTCTTC.

The V call is TRBV11-2, the J call TRBJ1-1, with a possible D match to TRBD1 (6 bases). The germline V and J ends were trimmed by 3 bases and 1 base, with 9 bases remaining between them. This CDR3 has 14 amino acids. Germline V gene lookup returns CDR1 SGHAT and CDR2 FQNNGV. As DNA, the CDR3 is TGTGCCAGCAGCTTCGTAGGGGGGAACACTGAAGCTTTCTTT. The encoded protein is CASSFVGGNTEAFF.

The CDR3, as DNA: TGTGCCAGTAGTATGGATCTAGCAAATGAGCAGTTCTTC. Translation: CASSMDLANEQFF. The chain recombines TRBV19 with TRBJ2-1, with D perhaps matching TRBD2 (5 bases). The length of the CDR3 is 13 residues. Trimming shortened V by 3 bases and J by 7 bases, and 10 bases separated the two germline ends. Germline V gives CDR1 LNHDA, CDR2 SQIVND (reference sequence).

This CDR3 reads CASSLGAFSPLHF. The CDR3 nucleotides are TGTGCCAGTAGTTTGGGGGCGTTCTCACCCCTCCACTTT. J is TRBJ1-6 and V is TRBV19, with a tentative D call TRBD1 (6 bases). Trimming cost V 5 bases and J 10 bases, with 12 bases left between them. This CDR3 has 13 residues. CDR1 LNHDA and CDR2 SQIVND come from the germline V gene (reference sequence).

V is TRBV5-1 and J is TRBJ1-1, with 7 bases matching TRBD1. The CDR3 totals 14 residues. CDR1 is SGHRS, CDR2 YFSETQ, per germline. Unmatched junction bases numbered 5, after V lost 5 bases and J lost 1 base. The chain's CDR3 is CASSKTGSNTEAFF. The DNA of the CDR3 is TGCGCCAGCAGTAAGACAGGGTCGAACACTGAAGCTTTCTTT.

The chain has TRBV7-2 and TRBJ2-5, with TRBD1 matching 9 bases. In germline, CDR1 is SGHTA, CDR2 FQGNSA. With 4 bases clipped from V and 5 bases from J, the junction kept 2 bases outside the gene matches. The CDR3 sequence is 13 residues long. CDR3 residues: CASSWDRVETQYF. The CDR3 nucleotides read TGTGCCAGCAGCTGGGACAGGGTGGAGACCCAGTACTTC.